The 15 T cell receptor beta chains presented below share a single source sample, sequenced in a study of post-analysis software for immune sequencing data. General study results and limits: Comparison of patients with controls showed 5 or 6 TRBV segments more frequent in patients, TRBV5-6, TRBV5-1 and TRBV20-1 among them.

Their antigen targets remain unknown. Each TCR beta cDNA library carried unique molecular identifiers. MiXCR was run by TCRdb on the PCR reads, yielding one entry per CDR3 protein. Here the sample spans 700,000 to 900,000 distinct CDR3 sequences, more than 45% being singletons. Sequencing used blood. The receptor set was obtained from a girl aged 5-17 years with multiple sclerosis.

The chain couples TRBV4-2 to TRBJ2-5; D is undetermined. V lost 1 base and J lost 1, with 10 bases in between. The germline V gene has CDR1 LGHNA and CDR2 YNFKEQ. The CDR3 runs 15 residues. CDR3 DNA: TGTGCCAGCAGCCAAGCCTCCCTCAGCCAAGAGACCCAGTACTTC. Translation gives CASSQASLSQETQYF.

This clonotype was counted ten times or more. V usage is TRBV6-2 or TRBV6-3 and J usage is TRBJ1-5; no reliable D call. Germline V CDR1 and CDR2: MNHEY, SVGEGT. V shed 2 bases and J shed 4 bases, with 9 bases lying between them. The CDR3 is 14 residues long. For the CDR3, the DNA is TGTGCCAGCAGTTACGGAGGTTCTAATCAGCCCCAGCATTTT. Protein product: CASSYGGSNQPQHF.

The chain is built from TRBV4-1 and TRBJ1-1; 7 nucleotides line up with TRBD1. Trimming removed 0 bases from V and 0 bases from J; junction bases left unmatched: 4. The CDR3 contains 16 residues. Germline lookup yields CDR1 MGHRA and CDR2 YSYEKL. DNA of the CDR3: TGCGCCAGCAGCCAAGAGGTGACAGGGATGAACACTGAAGCTTTCTTT. Its protein product is CASSQEVTGMNTEAFF.

The V and J genes are TRBV12-5 and TRBJ2-1; D is ambiguous. V was cut by 5 bases and J by 3 bases, with 8 bases left in between. Germline CDR1 LGHNT, CDR2 FRNRAP. The CDR3 runs to 13 residues. CDR3 sequence: CASGPKGYNEQFF. Here the CDR3 DNA reads TGTGCTAGTGGTCCAAAGGGCTACAATGAGCAGTTCTTC.

The V gene is TRBV6-5, the J gene TRBJ2-2; D not resolved. Per the germline V gene, CDR1 is MNHEY and CDR2 is SVGAGI. This CDR3 spans 13 amino acids. The ends were cut back, 10 bases at V and 1 base at J, with 10 bases in the middle. The CDR3 DNA sequence: TGTGCCACCAAGACGGTGAACACCGGGGAGCTGTTTTTT. It encodes CATKTVNTGELFF.

The rearrangement uses TRBV6-5 and TRBJ1-2; 8 nucleotides agree with TRBD1. This CDR3 has 12 amino acids. Germline V gives CDR1 MNHEY, CDR2 SVGAGI. V lost 6 bases and J lost 7; bases outside the gene matches: 4. This CDR3 is CASRLDRGGYTF. CDR3 nucleotide sequence: TGTGCCAGCAGACTCGACAGGGGTGGCTACACCTTC.

The chain joins TRBV30 to TRBJ2-1, with D possibly matching TRBD2 (6 bases). Germline lookup yields CDR1 GTSNPN and CDR2 SVGIG (reference sequence). Trimming stripped 5 bases from V and 5 bases from J, with 16 bases between. The CDR3 sequence is 14 residues long. The CDR3 region is CAWGVGTLNNEQFF. CDR3 nucleotide sequence: TGTGCCTGGGGCGTAGGGACTCTTAACAATGAGCAGTTCTTC.

This clonotype was seen just once. The J gene is TRBJ2-1, the V gene TRBV6-2 or TRBV6-3; D ambiguous. With 8 bases removed from V and 9 bases from J, the gap between germline ends came to 14 bases. Germline CDR1 MNHEY, CDR2 SVGEGT. CDR3 length: 12 amino acids. Here the CDR3 reads CASGPKSFEQFF. The CDR3 DNA reads TGTGCCAGCGGCCCCAAAAGCTTTGAGCAGTTCTTC.

This clonotype came up a few times. The J gene is TRBJ2-5, the V gene TRBV4-2; maybe TRBD2 (6 bases). CDR3 size: 13 residues. Germline assignment: CDR1 LGHNA and CDR2 YNFKEQ. The V gene lost 1 base and the J gene lost 3 bases, with 6 bases spanning the gap. The CDR3 bases are TGTGCCAGCAGCCAAGGGGAGGAAGAGACCCAGTACTTC. As protein: CASSQGEEETQYF.

V usage is TRBV20-1 and J usage is TRBJ1-2, with TRBD1 matching 9 bases. Per germline, CDR1 DFQATT and CDR2 SNEGSKA (reference sequence). The CDR3 contains 11 residues. J was trimmed by 8 bases and V by 5 bases; bases with no gene match: 3. CDR3 amino acids: CSALTGGGYTF. The CDR3 bases are TGCAGTGCTTTGACAGGGGGGGGCTACACCTTC.

The V and J genes are TRBV15 and TRBJ2-7; D gene ambiguous. There are 15 residues in the CDR3. V lost 0 bases and J 0 bases, leaving 9 bases between the germline ends. Germline loops: CDR1 LNHNV, CDR2 YYDKDF (reference sequence). The CDR3 here is CATSRDAVSSYEQYF. Here the CDR3 DNA reads TGTGCCACCAGCAGAGATGCAGTAAGCTCCTACGAGCAGTACTTC.

V gene TRBV11-3 combines with J gene TRBJ2-4; TRBD2 agrees at 8 bases. This CDR3 spans 14 amino acids. Germline assignment: CDR1 SGHNT and CDR2 YENEEA. The V segment lost 3 bases and the J segment 6 bases; nucleotides outside the gene matches: 4. The DNA for the CDR3 is TGTGCCAGCAGCTTGGTCGGGAGGGCAAACATTCAGTACTTC. Protein product: CASSLVGRANIQYF.

This rearrangement joins TRBV20-1 to TRBJ2-1; D may be TRBD1 (6 bases). The CDR3 sequence is 15 residues long. V lost 0 bases to trimming and J lost 3 bases, with 12 bases between them. From germline, CDR1 is DFQATT and CDR2 SNEGSKA (reference sequence). The CDR3 spells CSARDSGHLYNEQFF. CDR3 nucleotide sequence: TGCAGTGCTAGAGACTCGGGACACCTCTACAATGAGCAGTTCTTC.

A few counts support this clonotype. This chain links TRBV9 with TRBJ2-7; TRBD1 matches at 8 bases. Germline values: CDR1 SGDLS, CDR2 YYNGEE. V lost 0 bases to trimming and J lost 6 bases; unmatched junction nucleotides: 8. The CDR3 has 15 amino acids. This CDR3 reads CASSVGGQGLSEQYF. In DNA, the CDR3 is TGTGCCAGCAGCGTAGGTGGACAGGGACTTAGCGAGCAGTACTTC.

The chain combines TRBV7-2 with TRBJ2-1; 9 positions agree with TRBD1. Germline CDR1 is SGHTA and CDR2 is FQGNSA. The length of the CDR3 is 18 residues. The V segment lost 3 bases and the J segment 1 base; nucleotides outside the gene matches: 10. The CDR3 nucleotides read TGTGCCAGCAGCTTCCCAGGGACAGGGTGGTTGTCCTACAATGAGCAGTTCTTC. Translated: CASSFPGTGWLSYNEQFF.